The 6 T cell receptor beta chains listed next were all sequenced from one sample in a study of siplizumab effects on memory and regulatory T cells. Data came from immunoSEQ multiplex PCR; TCRdb stores just in-frame clones and leaves some out. The table has roughly 100,000 clones, about 93% seen once. Sequenced material: Tregs sorted from blood. The receptor source for this set is a human donor in good health.

The CDR3 reads CAWLRDSPLHF. The CDR3 nucleotides are TGTGCCTGGCTGAGGGATTCACCCCTCCACTTT. The rearrangement links TRBV30 to TRBJ1-6; D uncertain. This CDR3 has 11 amino acids. With 5 bases removed from V and 8 bases from J, the gap between germline ends came to 7 bases. The germline gives CDR1 GTSNPN, CDR2 SVGIG (reference sequence). Variable domain in full (rest from reference TRBV30 and TRBJ1-6): SQTIHQWPATLVQPVGSPLSLECTVEGTSNPNLYWYRQAAGRGLQLLFYSVGIGQISSEVPQNLSASRPQDRQFILSSKKLLLSDSGFYLCAWLRDSPLHFGNGTRLTVT.

The V call is TRBV18, the J call TRBJ2-7; 12 nucleotides line up with TRBD1. This CDR3 has 15 residues. CDR1 is KGHSH and CDR2 is LQKENI in the germline V gene. The J segment lost 3 bases and the V segment lost 4 bases, leaving 4 bases of the junction unmatched. CDR3 loop: CASSLGTGGHYEQYF. DNA for the CDR3: TGTGCCAGCTCACTGGGGACAGGGGGCCACTACGAGCAGTACTTC.

This clone appeared a few times. The J gene is TRBJ1-1, the V gene TRBV6-1; D not resolved. Trimming removed 2 bases from V and 0 bases from J, with 1 base in between. Germline lookup yields CDR1 MNHNS and CDR2 SASEGT. This CDR3 region has 12 residues. The CDR3 region is CASSELNTEAFF. The CDR3, as DNA: TGTGCCAGCAGTGAATTGAACACTGAAGCTTTCTTT.

This clone has a single count. The chain uses TRBV2 and TRBJ1-2; D remains ambiguous. Germline loops: CDR1 SNHLY, CDR2 FYNNEI. The CDR3 consists of 13 residues. The germline V and J ends were trimmed by 6 bases and 8 bases, with 16 bases remaining between them. The CDR3 region is CASRQGRVGGYTF. The CDR3 DNA reads as TGTGCCAGCAGGCAAGGTCGCGTGGGCGGCTACACCTTC.

J is TRBJ1-1 and V is TRBV25-1; possible D gene TRBD1, 5 bases. CDR3 length equals 13 residues. Between the trimmed V and J ends, which lost 5 bases and 4 bases, there was a span of 11 bases. The germline gives CDR1 MGHDK, CDR2 SYGVNS. CDR3 coding DNA: TGTGCCAGCAGTATAGGGACGGGCACTGAAGCTTTCTTT. Its translation: CASSIGTGTEAFF.

The rearrangement joins TRBV6-6 to TRBJ1-6; D may be TRBD1 (5 bases). Between the trimmed V and J ends, which lost 0 bases and 8 bases, there was a span of 14 bases. This CDR3 comprises 16 residues. Germline lookup yields CDR1 MNHNY and CDR2 SVGAGI (reference sequence). Here the CDR3 reads CASSYSLGRADSPLHF. The CDR3 nucleotides are TGTGCCAGCAGTTACTCTTTAGGCAGGGCTGATTCACCCCTCCACTTT.